This T cell receptor (beta chain) is drawn from a study of blood T cell repertoires in COVID-19. Study overall: Italy, Spain and the United States were the sources of the convalescent and acute COVID-19 samples.

Authors' data handling: The authors estimated nucleated cell counts from reference gene primer amplification. Here immunoSEQ multiplex PCR was the method, and the copy in TCRdb shows in-frame clones only, minus some. The DNA gave D and trimming, while V, J and clone size come from that table. The sample consists of about 120,000 clones, roughly four fifths of them appearing once. This clone has more than one count but fewer than ten. The V and J ends lost 5 bases and 7 bases, in that order; junction bases with no gene match: 9. This CDR3 contains 14 residues. CDR1 and CDR2 from the germline V gene are PRHDT and FYEKMQ (reference sequence).

What was sequenced was peripheral blood. This receptor was identified in a human donor in a cohort sampled during active COVID-19. The chain carries TRBV13 and TRBJ2-7; 9 nucleotides match TRBD2. DNA for the CDR3: TGTGCCAGCAGCCTTAGCGGGAGCCCCGCTGAGCAGTACTTC. Its translation: CASSLSGSPAEQYF.